This T cell receptor beta chain was identified in a study of cytomegalovirus exposure and HLA in healthy donors. Broader study findings: The authors judged a highly shared variant cluster likely a sequencing artifact. The study found most TCR sequences rare, yet found some public TCRs in many donors.

Germline CDR1 reads MNHNY; CDR2 reads SVGAGI (reference sequence). Trimming took 2 bases from V and 4 from J, leaving 11 bases between them. The CDR3 consists of 15 residues. The primer mix had 60 Vbeta and 13 Jbeta primers. Here immunoSEQ multiplex PCR was the method, and the copy in TCRdb shows in-frame clones only, minus some. The table lists roughly 290,000 clones, about four fifths of them singletons. Of note for this clone: Its antigen is as yet unknown.

The clonotype was recovered from a girl aged 2 to 10 in good health and CMV-seronegative. Sequenced sample: PBMCs. This chain uses TRBV6-6 with TRBJ2-2; D is perhaps TRBD2 (7 bases). The CDR3 region has the DNA TGTGCCAGCAGTTACCGGGGGGCGACCACCGGGGAGCTGTTTTTT. Translation gives CASSYRGATTGELFF.